A single sample is the source of the 30 T cell receptor beta chains below, sequenced in a study of blood T cell repertoires in COVID-19. Assay used: immunoSEQ multiplex PCR; TCRdb lists only in-frame clones, some missing. The sample shows roughly 280,000 clones, around 87% of them seen only once. The sequencing sample was made of peripheral blood. These receptors were obtained from a woman aged 55-69 years with COVID-19, enrolled during active disease.

This chain joins TRBV27 and TRBJ1-6, with D tentatively TRBD1 (6 bases). Per germline, CDR1 MNHEY and CDR2 SMNVEV (reference sequence). Between the trimmed V and J ends, which lost 4 bases and 10 bases, there was a span of 14 bases. CDR3 length: 14 residues. The CDR3 spells CASSSYREGSPLHF. CDR3 bases: TGTGCCAGCAGTTCGTACAGGGAAGGATCACCCCTCCACTTT.

The CDR3 nucleotides read TGCAGTGCTAGTGGGCCCCAAGCGGGAGAGGATACGCAGTATTTT. Protein: CSASGPQAGEDTQYF. This sequence joins TRBV20-1 and TRBJ2-3; 8 nucleotides line up with TRBD2. V lost 3 bases and J lost 6; bases outside the gene matches: 11. The CDR3 totals 15 residues. Germline V lookup: CDR1 DFQATT, CDR2 SNEGSKA (reference sequence).

V gene TRBV28 combines with J gene TRBJ1-5; D unclear. Trimming shortened V by 6 bases and J by 7 bases, and 13 bases separated the two germline ends. There are 13 residues in the CDR3. Per germline, CDR1 MDHEN and CDR2 SYDVKM. The CDR3 sequence: CASSQTPPQPQHF. CDR3 DNA sequence: TGTGCCAGCAGCCAAACTCCCCCCCAGCCCCAGCATTTT. The complete variable domain, with remaining parts taken from reference TRBV28 and TRBJ1-5, reads DVKVTQSSRYLVKRTGEKVFLECVQDMDHENMFWYRQDPGLGLRLIYFSYDVKMKEKGDIPEGYSVSREKKERFSLILESASTNQTSMYLCASSQTPPQPQHFGDGTRLSIL.

V gene TRBV30 combines with J gene TRBJ1-2, with a weak D call TRBD1 (5 bases). Trimming removed 5 bases from V and 6 bases from J, with 13 bases in between. The CDR3 length is 12 residues. Germline V gene lookup returns CDR1 GTSNPN and CDR2 SVGIG (reference sequence). As DNA, the CDR3 is TGTGCCTGGGTCAGGGTTTCTGATGGCTACACCTTC. Protein product: CAWVRVSDGYTF.

The chain carries TRBV7-9 and TRBJ1-5; the D gene is possibly TRBD1 (6 bases). V dropped 1 base and J dropped 3 bases, with 10 bases sitting between them. The CDR3 totals 15 residues. Germline V gene data show CDR1 as SEHNR and CDR2 as FQNEAQ (reference sequence). This chain's CDR3 is CASSLDGTLNQPQHF. Written as DNA, the CDR3 is TGTGCCAGCAGCTTAGACGGGACACTCAATCAGCCCCAGCATTTT. The full variable domain, in which reference TRBV7-9 and TRBJ1-5 provide the parts outside the CDR3, is DTGVSQNPRHKITKRGQNVTFRCDPISEHNRLYWYRQTLGQGPEFLTYFQNEAQLEKSRLLSDRFSAERPKGSFSTLEIQRTEQGDSAMYLCASSLDGTLNQPQHFGDGTRLSIL.

The chain recombines TRBV5-1 with TRBJ2-1, with 13 nucleotides matching TRBD2. V was clipped by 4 bases and J by 5 bases; unmatched bases: 15. Germline V gives CDR1 SGHRS, CDR2 YFSETQ. The CDR3 contains 19 residues. The CDR3 bases are TGCGCCAGCAGCCCTAAACTAGCGGGAGGGCCCAACAACCACAATGAGCAGTTCTTC. This translates into CASSPKLAGGPNNHNEQFF. Full variable domain (remainder filled in from reference TRBV5-1 and TRBJ2-1): KAGVTQTPRYLIKTRGQQVTLSCSPISGHRSVSWYQQTPGQGLQFLFEYFSETQRNKGNFPGRFSGRQFSNSRSEMNVSTLELGDSALYLCASSPKLAGGPNNHNEQFFGPGTRLTVL.

This clone appeared a few times. This chain uses TRBV30 with TRBJ1-5; 12 nucleotides match TRBD1. Germline-derived CDR1 and CDR2 are GTSNPN and SVGIG (reference sequence). The CDR3 has 16 residues. V was pared by 1 base and J by 6 bases, with 7 bases of the junction left unmatched. CDR3 loop: CAWSAGTGGIGQPQHF. The CDR3 coding sequence is TGTGCCTGGAGTGCCGGGACAGGGGGCATAGGTCAGCCCCAGCATTTT.

The rearrangement links TRBV6-5 to TRBJ1-3, with D possibly TRBD1 on 5 matching bases. The CDR3 sequence is 13 residues long. Looked up from germline, CDR1 is MNHEY and CDR2 is SVGAGI. Between the trimmed V and J ends, which lost 8 bases and 2 bases, there was a span of 10 bases. CDR3 nucleotides: TGTGCCAGCTCACAGGTTCCTGGAAACACCATATATTTT. Translating it yields CASSQVPGNTIYF.

V is TRBV2 and J is TRBJ1-6, with D uncertain. The CDR3 contains 16 residues. Trimming left V 5 bases short and J 0 bases short, with 11 bases between. Germline CDR1 reads SNHLY; CDR2 reads FYNNEI. The CDR3 nucleotides are TGTGCCAGCAGTCCCCGGACTAGCTCCTATAATTCACCCCTCCACTTT. Encoded protein: CASSPRTSSYNSPLHF.

The chain has TRBV11-2 and TRBJ2-7, with a tentative D call TRBD2 (6 bases). V lost 5 bases, J lost 1 base, and 15 bases lay in between. Germline assignment: CDR1 SGHAT and CDR2 FQNNGV. This CDR3 comprises 15 residues. CDR3 residues: CASSPAGSSSYEQYF. In DNA form, the CDR3 reads TGTGCCAGCAGCCCAGCGGGCTCCTCTTCCTACGAGCAGTACTTC.

V usage is TRBV6-1 and J usage is TRBJ2-2; the match to TRBD2 covers 14 bases. CDR3 length: 19 amino acids. J was trimmed by 7 bases and V by 0 bases; bases with no gene match: 10. CDR1 is MNHNS and CDR2 is SASEGT in the germline V gene. CDR3 in DNA: TGTGCCAGCAGTGAAGCGCCACCGGGACTAGCGGGAGTCGTCGGGGAGCTGTTTTTT. It yields the protein CASSEAPPGLAGVVGELFF.

V is TRBV10-3 and J is TRBJ1-4, with 7 bases identical to TRBD1. The germline V gene has CDR1 ENHRY and CDR2 SYGVKD. The V gene end was trimmed by 4 bases and the J gene end by 7 bases; junction bases not matched to a gene: 3. The CDR3 sequence is 13 residues long. DNA for the CDR3: TGTGCCATCAGTGTACAGGGGTTTGAAAAACTGTTTTTT. Translating gives CAISVQGFEKLFF.

The chain combines TRBV27 with TRBJ2-1; 7 positions agree with TRBD1. Losses at the gene ends were 6 bases for V and 2 bases for J; bases not matched to a gene: 10. CDR3 length: 16 residues. Looked up from germline, CDR1 is MNHEY and CDR2 is SMNVEV (reference sequence). The CDR3 DNA reads as TGTGCCAGCAGCCGCGCCGGGACAGCGACCTACAATGAGCAGTTCTTC. Translating it yields CASSRAGTATYNEQFF.

Remarks on this clone: This same CDR3 is encoded by further DNA sequences in the sample. The rearrangement uses TRBV5-1 and TRBJ1-1; no clear D. V was clipped by 4 bases and J by 0 bases, with 10 bases between them. Germline CDR1 reads SGHRS; CDR2 reads YFSETQ. This CDR3 contains 14 residues. The CDR3 protein is CASSLGLLNTEAFF. Here the CDR3 DNA reads TGCGCCAGCAGCCTAGGACTGCTGAACACTGAAGCTTTCTTT.

The chain uses TRBV5-4 and TRBJ2-1, with D possibly matching TRBD2 (6 bases). The germline V and J ends were trimmed by 5 bases and 4 bases, with 16 bases remaining between them. Germline V gives CDR1 SGHNT, CDR2 YYREEE (reference sequence). The length of the CDR3 is 15 residues. The chain's CDR3 is CASSSGWGVYNEQFF. In nucleotides, the CDR3 is TGTGCCAGCAGTTCAGGGTGGGGGGTTTACAATGAGCAGTTCTTC.

The chain's CDR3 is CASSYRPGADSNQPQHF. CDR3 nucleotide sequence: TGTGCCAGCAGTTACAGGCCAGGGGCTGATAGCAATCAGCCCCAGCATTTT. V and J are TRBV28 and TRBJ1-5; D perhaps matches TRBD1 (6 bases). The V end was cut by 4 bases, the J end by 0 bases, with 16 bases between. The CDR3 consists of 17 residues. Germline-derived CDR1 and CDR2 are MDHEN and SYDVKM.

V gene TRBV9 combines with J gene TRBJ2-1; 11 nucleotides line up with TRBD2. Trimming took 0 bases from V and 4 from J; bases not matched to a gene: 6. Per the germline V gene, CDR1 is SGDLS and CDR2 is YYNGEE. This CDR3 contains 17 residues. CDR3 region: CASSVVPSGRTYNEQFF. CDR3 bases: TGTGCCAGCAGCGTAGTCCCTAGCGGGAGGACTTACAATGAGCAGTTCTTC.

This chain joins TRBV7-9 and TRBJ2-3; TRBD2 agrees at 13 bases. Trimming at V came to 4 bases and at J to 6 bases, leaving 7 bases not matched to a gene. Looked up from germline, CDR1 is SEHNR and CDR2 is FQNEAQ (reference sequence). The length of the CDR3 is 16 residues. CDR3 loop: CASSSGLAGVRDTQYF. Written as DNA, the CDR3 is TGTGCCAGCAGCTCAGGACTAGCGGGAGTGAGGGATACGCAGTATTTT.

The chain has TRBV9 and TRBJ2-3, with D maybe TRBD2 (6 bases). Trimming shortened V by 2 bases and J by 1 base, and 11 bases separated the two germline ends. Per the germline V gene, CDR1 is SGDLS and CDR2 is YYNGEE. This CDR3 comprises 15 residues. The DNA of the CDR3 is TGTGCCAGCAGCGTCCTAGCGACTGGCACAGATACGCAGTATTTT. Translated: CASSVLATGTDTQYF.

The gene calls are TRBV28 and TRBJ1-1, with TRBD1 identical over 7 bases. The V gene's germline CDR1 is MDHEN and CDR2 SYDVKM. CDR3 length equals 17 residues. Unmatched junction bases numbered 12, after V lost 5 bases and J lost 0 bases. CDR3 sequence (DNA): TGTGCCAGCAGTCCTTTTCCCGGGACAGAGATGAACACTGAAGCTTTCTTT. It translates to CASSPFPGTEMNTEAFF. The whole variable domain, remainder taken from reference TRBV28 and TRBJ1-1, is DVKVTQSSRYLVKRTGEKVFLECVQDMDHENMFWYRQDPGLGLRLIYFSYDVKMKEKGDIPEGYSVSREKKERFSLILESASTNQTSMYLCASSPFPGTEMNTEAFFGQGTRLTVV.

The CDR3 spells CATRGGARNGYTF. The CDR3 bases are TGTGCCACCCGAGGGGGGGCGCGGAATGGCTACACCTTC. The chain is built from TRBV6-5 and TRBJ1-2; D is perhaps TRBD1 (6 bases). This CDR3 spans 13 amino acids. Germline loops: CDR1 MNHEY, CDR2 SVGAGI. V lost 10 bases and J lost 6, with 18 bases in between.

V and J are TRBV9 and TRBJ2-1, with TRBD2 as a possible D gene (6 bases). The CDR3 runs to 19 residues. From germline, CDR1 is SGDLS and CDR2 YYNGEE. CDR3 region: CVPSVGPSALWRPDNEQFF. As DNA, the CDR3 is TGTGTCCCCTCGGTAGGGCCTAGCGCGTTGTGGAGGCCAGACAATGAGCAGTTCTTC.

This chain uses TRBV28 with TRBJ1-4; TRBD1 aligns across 10 bases. Germline CDR1 reads MDHEN; CDR2 reads SYDVKM. Trimming at V came to 5 bases and at J to 8 bases, leaving 8 bases not matched to a gene. The CDR3 length is 15 residues. The CDR3 region is CASSPSGTGDEKLFF. DNA of the CDR3: TGTGCCAGCAGTCCGTCGGGGACAGGGGACGAAAAACTGTTTTTT.

V is TRBV19 and J is TRBJ1-2, with TRBD1 matching 7 bases. The CDR3 length is 14 residues. The V and J ends lost 3 bases and 4 bases, in that order; junction bases with no gene match: 5. From germline, CDR1 is LNHDA and CDR2 SQIVND (reference sequence). CDR3 in DNA: TGTGCCAGTAGTATTAAGGCAGGGGGCTATGGCTACACCTTC. Translation gives CASSIKAGGYGYTF.

This chain joins TRBV5-1 and TRBJ2-6; 12 nucleotides align to TRBD1. V was pared by 7 bases and J by 1 base, with 12 bases of the junction left unmatched. The CDR3 spans 19 residues. CDR1 is SGHRS, CDR2 YFSETQ, per germline. The CDR3 coding sequence is TGCGCCAGCGGCTACGGGACAGGGGGCCCTCGGTCTGGGGCCAACGTCCTGACTTTC. This encodes CASGYGTGGPRSGANVLTF. Full variable domain (remainder filled in from reference TRBV5-1 and TRBJ2-6): KAGVTQTPRYLIKTRGQQVTLSCSPISGHRSVSWYQQTPGQGLQFLFEYFSETQRNKGNFPGRFSGRQFSNSRSEMNVSTLELGDSALYLCASGYGTGGPRSGANVLTFGAGSRLTVL.

This chain links TRBV7-2 with TRBJ2-7; the match to TRBD1 covers 12 bases. The CDR3 is 19 amino acids. Germline loops: CDR1 SGHTA, CDR2 FQGNSA. The V gene end was trimmed by 5 bases and the J gene end by 3 bases; junction bases not matched to a gene: 17. The CDR3 DNA sequence: TGTGCCAGCAGCCCCCTCCCTCATCCCGGGACAGGGGGCATCTACGAGCAGTACTTC. Translating gives CASSPLPHPGTGGIYEQYF.

This chain joins TRBV6-5 and TRBJ1-5; 9 positions agree with TRBD1. CDR1 is MNHEY, CDR2 SVGAGI, per germline. CDR3 size: 15 residues. Losses at the gene ends were 4 bases for V and 4 bases for J; bases not matched to a gene: 5. Written as DNA, the CDR3 is TGTGCCAGCAGTTTCGACAGGGGGGGAAATCAGCCCCAGCATTTT. Its translation: CASSFDRGGNQPQHF.

This clone occurred once. V and J are TRBV4-2 and TRBJ2-5; TRBD2 matches at 7 bases. The CDR3 is made up of 14 amino acids. CDR1 and CDR2 (germline): LGHNA, YNFKEQ. V lost 1 base, J lost 5 bases, and 4 bases stayed unmatched. The DNA for the CDR3 is TGTGCCAGCAGCCAAGGGACTAGAATTGAGACCCAGTACTTC. Protein sequence: CASSQGTRIETQYF.

The CDR3 here is CASSRDRGSEQYF. In DNA form, the CDR3 reads TGTGCCAGCAGCAGGGACAGGGGTAGCGAGCAGTACTTC. The V gene is TRBV6-2 or TRBV6-3, the J gene TRBJ2-7; 10 bases are a match to TRBD1. The CDR3 covers 13 residues. The V gene's germline CDR1 is MNHEY and CDR2 SVGEGT. V lost 6 bases to trimming and J lost 6 bases; unmatched junction nucleotides: 5.

The CDR3 bases are TGTGCCACCAGTGACGGAGGCCAAGAGACCCAGTACTTC. Translating it yields CATSDGGQETQYF. The chain carries TRBV24-1 and TRBJ2-5; TRBD2 might be the D (5 bases). V dropped 4 bases and J dropped 1 base, with 6 bases sitting between them. CDR1 and CDR2 (germline): KGHDR, SFDVKD. This CDR3 is 13 amino acids long.